The 25 T cell receptor beta chains given below trace back to one sample, sequenced in a study of T and B cells in COVID-19 patients. Blood genomic DNA input for TRB amplification was about 240-550 ng. TRB rearrangements were amplified by multiplex PCR with BIOMED2 TRB-A/B primers. TCRdb redid the calling of the multiplex PCR reads with MiXCR, one entry per CDR3 protein. Here the sample spans 14,000 to 15,000 distinct CDR3 sequences, about 26% being singletons. Sequenced sample: blood. The receptors originated from a human donor who had recovered from COVID-19.

This sequence joins TRBV5-4 and TRBJ1-4; 7 bases fit TRBD1. The CDR3 contains 17 residues. The germline V gene has CDR1 SGHNT and CDR2 YYREEE (reference sequence). The trim removed 1 base at V and 8 bases at J, leaving 14 bases unmatched. This CDR3 reads CASSLPGTASEGEKLFF. Written as DNA, the CDR3 is TGTGCCAGCAGCTTGCCCGGGACAGCCTCTGAGGGGGAAAAACTGTTTTTT.

J is TRBJ2-5 and V is TRBV7-9; maybe TRBD2 (5 bases). The CDR3 is made up of 11 amino acids. Trimming left V 3 bases short and J 10 bases short, with 9 bases between. Germline-derived CDR1 and CDR2 are SEHNR and FQNEAQ (reference sequence). This CDR3 is CASSLSGIQYF. The CDR3 DNA is TGTGCCAGCAGCTTGTCCGGGATCCAGTACTTC.

In DNA form, the CDR3 reads TGTGCCAGCAGTGACAGGGCGGGTCAGCCCCAGCATTTT. Its translation is CASSDRAGQPQHF. J is TRBJ1-5 and V is TRBV6-2 or TRBV6-3; 7 positions match TRBD1. The CDR3 is made up of 13 amino acids. Unmatched junction bases numbered 4, after V lost 5 bases and J lost 6 bases. Germline CDR1 MNHEY, CDR2 SVGEGT.

This clonotype is medium-sized in the sample. The V call is TRBV27, the J call TRBJ2-5; 8 bases are a match to TRBD2. Germline CDR1 and CDR2: MNHEY and SMNVEV (reference sequence). V lost 4 bases and J lost 4; bases outside the gene matches: 11. This CDR3 is 16 amino acids long. CDR3 loop: CASSSLLSGSGETQYF. CDR3 in DNA: TGTGCCAGCAGTTCCCTCCTCAGCGGGAGTGGAGAGACCCAGTACTTC.

This clonotype was counted a few times. The rearrangement joins TRBV27 to TRBJ1-1; D is possibly TRBD1 (5 bases). Germline V gene lookup returns CDR1 MNHEY and CDR2 SMNVEV (reference sequence). The CDR3 totals 13 residues. V was pared by 5 bases and J by 5 bases, with 12 bases between. The CDR3 DNA sequence: TGTGCCAGCAGTGTTTACAGGTGGACTGAAGCTTTCTTT. Protein product: CASSVYRWTEAFF.

V usage is TRBV5-6 and J usage is TRBJ2-1, with 9 bases lining up with TRBD2. V lost 5 bases to trimming and J lost 0 bases; unmatched junction nucleotides: 0. From germline, CDR1 is SGHDT and CDR2 YYEEEE. The CDR3 covers 14 residues. The CDR3 nucleotides are TGTGCCAGCAGTAGCGGGAGCTCCTACAATGAGCAGTTCTTC. Protein product: CASSSGSSYNEQFF.

This clonotype ranks as medium-sized. The V and J genes are TRBV29-1 and TRBJ2-5; 10 bases map to TRBD2. CDR1 is SQVTM, CDR2 ANQGSEA, per germline. V lost 1 base and J lost 5; bases outside the gene matches: 10. The CDR3 runs 16 residues. The CDR3 spells CSVEGASGRGEETQYF. The DNA for the CDR3 is TGCAGCGTTGAAGGCGCTAGCGGGAGAGGCGAGGAGACCCAGTACTTC.

This clonotype rates as medium-sized (0.01 to 0.1%). J is TRBJ1-2 and V is TRBV19; D gene uncertain. The CDR3 sequence is 11 residues long. V lost 6 bases, J lost 7 bases, and 9 bases lay in between. Germline loops: CDR1 LNHDA, CDR2 SQIVND (reference sequence). In DNA, the CDR3 is TGTGCCAGTAGCAATCGGGGTGGCTACACCTTC. Amino acids: CASSNRGGYTF.

For this clonotype: Mismatch with germline at one junction end may stem from a read error. This chain joins TRBV10-3 and TRBJ2-3; D is uncertain. The CDR3 is 13 residues long. Germline CDR1 ENHRY, CDR2 SYGVKD. CDR3 loop: CAISERRSDSQYF. In DNA form, the CDR3 reads TGTGCCATCAGTGAGCGGCGGTCAGATTCGCAGTATTTT.

This sequence joins TRBV18 and TRBJ1-4; D is ambiguous. The length of the CDR3 is 15 residues. The V gene's germline CDR1 is KGHSH and CDR2 LQKENI. Trimming left V 4 bases short and J 0 bases short, with 9 bases between. CDR3 region: CASSLETATNEKLFF. The CDR3 nucleotides are TGTGCCAGCTCACTCGAGACGGCAACTAATGAAAAACTGTTTTTT.

There are a few counts of this clonotype. V usage is TRBV12-3 or TRBV12-4 and J usage is TRBJ2-7; D uncertain. The CDR3 runs 14 residues. V lost 2 bases and J 2 bases, leaving 10 bases between the germline ends. As DNA, the CDR3 is TGTGCCAGCAGTTTATATGGGTCTCCCTACGAGCAGTACTTC. This codes for CASSLYGSPYEQYF.

This chain uses TRBV10-3 with TRBJ1-2; possible D gene TRBD1, 5 bases. Trimming pared 6 bases from V and 8 bases from J, leaving 22 bases between. This CDR3 is built from 15 residues. CDR1 is ENHRY, CDR2 SYGVKD, per germline. The CDR3: CAIRGPSGTSGGYTF. In nucleotides, the CDR3 is TGTGCCATCAGAGGGCCTTCAGGGACCTCAGGCGGCTACACCTTC.

The table lists this clonotype with a few counts. The V and J genes are TRBV27 and TRBJ2-3; TRBD1 aligns across 9 bases. Germline trimming cut 9 bases from V and 5 bases from J; bases unmatched to any gene: 9. This CDR3 is 14 amino acids long. Germline V CDR1 and CDR2: MNHEY, SMNVEV (reference sequence). The CDR3 loop reads CASSQQGAGDTQYF. For the CDR3, the DNA is TGTGCCAGTTCCCAACAGGGGGCGGGAGATACGCAGTATTTT.

The chain combines TRBV5-1 with TRBJ1-1, with 8 nucleotides matching TRBD1. The germline gives CDR1 SGHRS, CDR2 YFSETQ. Germline trimming cut 4 bases from V and 8 bases from J; bases unmatched to any gene: 13. The CDR3 is 15 amino acids. The CDR3 is CASSPGSGQGAEAFF. CDR3 nucleotides: TGCGCCAGCAGCCCTGGAAGCGGACAGGGTGCGGAAGCTTTCTTT.

The chain joins TRBV27 to TRBJ2-1, with 9 bases matching TRBD1. Germline values: CDR1 MNHEY, CDR2 SMNVEV (reference sequence). Germline trimming cut 5 bases from V and 4 bases from J; bases unmatched to any gene: 9. The CDR3 is 16 residues long. The CDR3 spells CASSRSGTGYYNEQFF. The DNA for the CDR3 is TGTGCCAGCAGTCGTTCGGGGACAGGGTATTACAATGAGCAGTTCTTC.

This chain connects TRBV7-6 to TRBJ2-1; D gene uncertain. Germline CDR1 SGHVS, CDR2 FNYEAQ. Deletions cut 4 bases from V and 7 bases from J, with 11 bases between. CDR3 length equals 13 residues. The CDR3 loop reads CASSSKLGNEQFF. The CDR3 region has the DNA TGTGCCAGCAGCTCGAAACTGGGGAATGAGCAGTTCTTC.

This clonotype turned up a few times. V gene TRBV7-9 combines with J gene TRBJ2-7, with 10 bases that match TRBD1. The CDR3 totals 13 residues. The germline CDR1 and CDR2 sequences are SEHNR and FQNEAQ (reference sequence). Losses at the gene ends were 5 bases for V and 6 bases for J; bases not matched to a gene: 4. The CDR3 DNA reads TGTGCCAGCAGCCCCCGGGACAGGGGCGAGCAGTACTTC. Its protein product is CASSPRDRGEQYF. The full variable domain, rest sourced from reference TRBV7-9 and TRBJ2-7, is DTGVSQNPRHKITKRGQNVTFRCDPISEHNRLYWYRQTLGQGPEFLTYFQNEAQLEKSRLLSDRFSAERPKGSFSTLEIQRTEQGDSAMYLCASSPRDRGEQYFGPGTRLTVT.

This clonotype was seen more than once but under ten times. The rearrangement joins TRBV7-6 to TRBJ2-3, with 7 nucleotides matching TRBD2. Looked up from germline, CDR1 is SGHVS and CDR2 is FNYEAQ. The CDR3 runs to 15 residues. Unmatched junction bases numbered 7, after V lost 6 bases and J lost 1 base. The CDR3 spells CASSWKREGTDTQYF. CDR3 nucleotide sequence: TGTGCCAGCAGTTGGAAACGGGAGGGCACAGATACGCAGTATTTT.

The gene calls are TRBV7-2 and TRBJ2-1, with 14 bases identical to TRBD2. V gave up 5 bases and J gave up 6 bases; unmatched junction bases: 3. The length of the CDR3 is 15 residues. Germline V lookup: CDR1 SGHTA, CDR2 FQGNSA. The CDR3 sequence is CASSPGLAGANEQFF. The CDR3, as DNA: TGTGCCAGCAGCCCGGGACTAGCGGGAGCCAATGAGCAGTTCTTC. The variable domain in full, completed from reference TRBV7-2 and TRBJ2-1, reads GAGVSQSPSNKVTEKGKDVELRCDPISGHTALYWYRQSLGQGLEFLIYFQGNSAPDKSGLPSDRFSAERTGGSVSTLTIQRTQQEDSAVYLCASSPGLAGANEQFFGPGTRLTVL.

This clonotype was seen a few times. V is TRBV6-2 or TRBV6-3 and J is TRBJ1-2, with a weak D call TRBD1 (5 bases). The germline V gene has CDR1 MNHEY and CDR2 SVGEGT. V was pared by 0 bases and J by 5 bases, with 7 bases between. This CDR3 has 13 residues. The CDR3 DNA sequence: TGTGCCAGCAGTTACTCTGGGACGTATGGCTACACCTTC. It translates to CASSYSGTYGYTF.

The V gene is TRBV27, the J gene TRBJ2-7, with D hard to call. V was shortened by 4 bases and J by 2 bases, with 18 bases between the two germline ends. The CDR3 contains 16 residues. Germline CDR1 MNHEY, CDR2 SMNVEV (reference sequence). CDR3 protein: CASSSYLDRWAYEQYF. The DNA of the CDR3 is TGTGCCAGCAGTTCCTACCTGGACCGGTGGGCCTACGAGCAGTACTTC.

There are many counts of this clonotype. The chain links TRBV12-3 or TRBV12-4 to TRBJ2-5, with D possibly matching TRBD2 (6 bases). V was pared by 5 bases and J by 5 bases, with 15 bases between. CDR3 length equals 14 residues. In nucleotides, the CDR3 is TGTGCCAGCAGTCCCCTTAGCGGCGGGGAGACCCAGTACTTC. Translating gives CASSPLSGGETQYF.

This clonotype is medium-sized by share. The rearrangement joins TRBV27 to TRBJ1-6; the D is unclear. The germline V and J ends were trimmed by 5 bases and 5 bases, with 10 bases remaining between them. Germline CDR1 is MNHEY and CDR2 is SMNVEV (reference sequence). The CDR3 is made up of 14 amino acids. The CDR3 DNA sequence: TGTGCCAGCAGTCCTAGGTCGGATAATTCACCCCTCCACTTT. It translates to CASSPRSDNSPLHF.

This clonotype is judged medium-sized (0.01 to 0.1%). V usage is TRBV27 and J usage is TRBJ2-5; TRBD2 aligns across 13 bases. Germline V CDR1 and CDR2: MNHEY, SMNVEV (reference sequence). This CDR3 contains 15 residues. V was pared by 5 bases and J by 7 bases, with 7 bases of the junction left unmatched. The CDR3 is CASSGLAGAVGTQYF. In DNA form, the CDR3 reads TGTGCCAGCAGTGGACTAGCGGGAGCTGTTGGGACCCAGTACTTC.

This clonotype has just a few counts. The chain combines TRBV5-6 with TRBJ1-1; D ambiguous. The V and J ends lost 3 bases and 4 bases respectively, with 10 bases between them. This CDR3 has 13 residues. From germline, CDR1 is SGHDT and CDR2 YYEEEE. CDR3 in amino acids: CASSSVAGTEAFF. CDR3 nucleotide sequence: TGTGCCAGCAGCTCGGTGGCAGGCACTGAAGCTTTCTTT.